Shown below are 14 T cell receptor beta chains from a single sample sequenced in a study of T cells in tumors after PD-1 blockade. Assay used: immunoSEQ multiplex PCR; TCRdb lists only in-frame clones, some missing. This table holds just under 65,000 clones, about 74% found once. This material consisted of PBMCs, taken after anti-PD-1 treatment. These receptors were obtained from a human donor with basal cell carcinoma.

The chain is built from TRBV5-1 and TRBJ1-4, with D unclear. V was cut by 0 bases and J by 7 bases, with 13 bases left in between. Germline-derived CDR1 and CDR2 are SGHRS and YFSETQ. The CDR3 consists of 15 residues. The chain's CDR3 is CASSLEGGSREKLFF. CDR3 DNA: TGCGCCAGCAGCTTGGAGGGCGGTTCGCGTGAAAAACTGTTTTTT.

The gene calls are TRBV7-2 and TRBJ1-1, with D perhaps TRBD1 (5 bases). This CDR3 is 14 amino acids long. CDR1 SGHTA and CDR2 FQGNSA come from the germline V gene. Trimming took off 5 bases at V and 3 bases at J, with 13 bases between the two ends. CDR3 nucleotides: TGTGCCAGCAGCCTAAGGCGGGGGTACACTGAAGCTTTCTTT. Its protein product is CASSLRRGYTEAFF.

This clone has a single count. J is TRBJ2-7 and V is TRBV6-2 or TRBV6-3; no definite D call. Trimming took 4 bases from V and 2 from J, leaving 6 bases between them. The CDR3 runs 12 residues. Germline-derived CDR1 and CDR2 are MNHEY and SVGEGT. As DNA, the CDR3 is TGTGCCAGCAGTTTGGCGGCCTACGAGCAGTACTTC. Residues: CASSLAAYEQYF.

The chain recombines TRBV5-1 with TRBJ2-5; tentatively, D is TRBD1 or TRBD2 (7 bases each). Germline V gene lookup returns CDR1 SGHRS and CDR2 YFSETQ. Trimming cost V 6 bases and J 5 bases, with 23 bases left between them. This CDR3 is built from 16 residues. The CDR3 reads CASTRGATGLGETQYF. The CDR3 DNA reads as TGCGCCAGCACCCGGGGGGCGACAGGGCTGGGGGAGACCCAGTACTTC.

The gene calls are TRBV6-5 and TRBJ1-2; TRBD1 agrees at 7 bases. The CDR3 runs 14 residues. V shed 7 bases, J shed 5 bases, and the junction held 10 bases outside the gene matches. Germline V gives CDR1 MNHEY, CDR2 SVGAGI. The CDR3 DNA reads TGTGCCAGCATTCAAAAGGGGACAGCATATGGCTACACCTTC. It yields the protein CASIQKGTAYGYTF.

The rearrangement uses TRBV7-7 and TRBJ2-1; D gene uncertain. The CDR3 runs 15 residues. Germline CDR1 and CDR2: SSHAT and FNYEAQ (reference sequence). V lost 10 bases, J lost 1 base, and 17 bases lay in between. The CDR3 DNA is TGTGCCACCCGTGCTCCCTCGGCATCCTACAATGAGCAGTTCTTC. It encodes CATRAPSASYNEQFF.

This chain uses TRBV5-4 with TRBJ2-7, with TRBD2 matching over 13 bases. Germline-derived CDR1 and CDR2 are SGHNT and YYREEE (reference sequence). CDR3 length: 17 residues. V lost 4 bases to trimming and J lost 3 bases; unmatched junction nucleotides: 10. CDR3 loop: CASSKTGLAGVSYEQYF. In DNA form, the CDR3 reads TGTGCCAGCAGCAAAACCGGACTAGCGGGGGTTAGCTACGAGCAGTACTTC.

This rearrangement joins TRBV3-1 (or the pseudogene TRBV3-2) to TRBJ2-6; 9 bases agree with TRBD1. With 4 bases clipped from V and 13 bases from J, the junction kept 8 bases outside the gene matches. There are 14 residues in the CDR3. Germline V gene data show CDR1 as LGHDT and CDR2 as YNNKEL (reference sequence). The CDR3 reads CASSPRTGVGVLTF. In nucleotides, the CDR3 is TGTGCCAGCAGCCCCCGGACAGGGGTCGGTGTCCTGACTTTC.

This sequence joins TRBV7-2 and TRBJ2-1, with D perhaps TRBD1 or TRBD2 (6 bases each). This CDR3 has 15 amino acids. Germline V CDR1 and CDR2: SGHTA, FQGNSA. Trimming shortened V by 1 base and J by 2 bases, and 9 bases separated the two germline ends. CDR3 DNA: TGTGCCAGCAGCTTAGGAGGGGGGCCCTACAATGAGCAGTTCTTC. It encodes CASSLGGGPYNEQFF.

About this clone itself: Within the sample, other DNA sequences also encode this same CDR3. The rearrangement uses TRBV20-1 and TRBJ1-4; possibly TRBD1 for D (5 bases). Germline V CDR1 and CDR2: DFQATT, SNEGSKA (reference sequence). Trimming stripped 6 bases from V and 6 bases from J, with 5 bases between. The CDR3 is 10 residues long. CDR3 sequence reads: CSAGDEKLFF. CDR3 nucleotide sequence: TGCAGTGCGGGGGATGAAAAACTGTTTTTT.

The CDR3 nucleotides read TGTGCCAGCAGTGACCAGGGGGCGGGAAAACTGTTTTTT. Its protein product is CASSDQGAGKLFF. The chain links TRBV2 to TRBJ1-4, with TRBD1 matching 8 bases. The J segment lost 10 bases and the V segment lost 3 bases, leaving 4 bases of the junction unmatched. The germline V gene has CDR1 SNHLY and CDR2 FYNNEI. CDR3 length equals 13 residues. Full variable domain (remainder filled in from reference TRBV2 and TRBJ1-4): EPEVTQTPSHQVTQMGQEVILRCVPISNHLYFYWYRQILGQKVEFLVSFYNNEISEKSEIFDDQFSVERPDGSNFTLKIRSTKLEDSAMYFCASSDQGAGKLFFGSGTQLSVL.

V usage is TRBV7-8 and J usage is TRBJ2-1; 9 positions agree with TRBD1. This CDR3 has 15 residues. The germline V gene encodes CDR1 SGHVS and CDR2 FQNEAQ. Germline trimming cut 5 bases from V and 3 bases from J; bases unmatched to any gene: 5. The CDR3 reads CASSQTGGGYNEQFF. The DNA for the CDR3 is TGTGCCAGCAGCCAAACAGGGGGCGGCTACAATGAGCAGTTCTTC.

This CDR3 reads CASGHDQTPGNTIYF. The DNA for the CDR3 is TGTGCTAGTGGACACGACCAAACCCCTGGAAACACCATATATTTT. The V call is TRBV12-5, the J call TRBJ1-3; D remains ambiguous. Deletions cut 6 bases from V and 2 bases from J, with 14 bases between. Germline V gene lookup returns CDR1 LGHNT and CDR2 FRNRAP. The CDR3 covers 15 residues. The variable domain in full, completed from reference TRBV12-5 and TRBJ1-3, reads DARVTQTPRHKVTEMGQEVTMRCQPILGHNTVFWYRQTMMQGLELLAYFRNRAPLDDSGMPKDRFSAEMPDATLATLKIQPSEPRDSAVYFCASGHDQTPGNTIYFGEGSWLTVV.

The chain recombines TRBV6-5 with TRBJ2-3; weak D call: TRBD1 (6 bases). The V end was cut by 7 bases, the J end by 4 bases, with 12 bases between. CDR1 is MNHEY and CDR2 is SVGAGI in the germline V gene. The CDR3 is 13 amino acids. CDR3 DNA sequence: TGTGCCAGCAAGGCACAGGGCTCAGATACGCAGTATTTT. This translates into CASKAQGSDTQYF.